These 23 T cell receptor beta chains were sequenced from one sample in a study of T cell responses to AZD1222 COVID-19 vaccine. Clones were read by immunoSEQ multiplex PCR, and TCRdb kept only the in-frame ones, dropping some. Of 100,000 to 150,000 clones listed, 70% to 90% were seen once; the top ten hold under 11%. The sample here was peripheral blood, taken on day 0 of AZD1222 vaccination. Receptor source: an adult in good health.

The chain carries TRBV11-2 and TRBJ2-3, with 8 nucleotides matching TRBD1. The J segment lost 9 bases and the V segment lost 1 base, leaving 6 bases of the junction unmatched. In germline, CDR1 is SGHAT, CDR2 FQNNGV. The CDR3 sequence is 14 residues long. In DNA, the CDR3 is TGTGCCAGCAGCTTAGGGCAGGGGGCGGGAACGCAGTATTTT. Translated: CASSLGQGAGTQYF. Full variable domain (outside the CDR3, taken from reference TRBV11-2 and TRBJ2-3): EAGVAQSPRYKIIEKRQSVAFWCNPISGHATLYWYQQILGQGPKLLIQFQNNGVVDDSQLPKDRFSAERLKGVDSTLKIQPAKLEDSAVYLCASSLGQGAGTQYFGPGTRLTVL.

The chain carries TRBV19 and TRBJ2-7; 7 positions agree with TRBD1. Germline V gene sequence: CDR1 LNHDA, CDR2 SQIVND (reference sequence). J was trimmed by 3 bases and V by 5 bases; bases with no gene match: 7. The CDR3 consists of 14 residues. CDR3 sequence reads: CASSVRTGFYEQYF. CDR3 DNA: TGTGCCAGTAGTGTTCGGACAGGATTCTACGAGCAGTACTTC.

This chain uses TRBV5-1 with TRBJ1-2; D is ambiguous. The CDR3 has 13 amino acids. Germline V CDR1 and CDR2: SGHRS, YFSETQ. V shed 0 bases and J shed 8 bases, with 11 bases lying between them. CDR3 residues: CASSLDGDGGYTF. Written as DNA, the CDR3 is TGCGCCAGCAGCTTGGATGGGGATGGCGGCTACACCTTC.

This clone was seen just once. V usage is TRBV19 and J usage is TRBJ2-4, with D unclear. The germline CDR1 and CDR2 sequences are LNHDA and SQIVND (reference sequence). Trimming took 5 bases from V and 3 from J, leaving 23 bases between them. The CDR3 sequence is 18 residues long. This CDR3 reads CASSGDTHYTKFKNIQYF. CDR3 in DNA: TGTGCCAGTAGTGGAGACACCCACTATACTAAATTCAAAAACATTCAGTACTTC.

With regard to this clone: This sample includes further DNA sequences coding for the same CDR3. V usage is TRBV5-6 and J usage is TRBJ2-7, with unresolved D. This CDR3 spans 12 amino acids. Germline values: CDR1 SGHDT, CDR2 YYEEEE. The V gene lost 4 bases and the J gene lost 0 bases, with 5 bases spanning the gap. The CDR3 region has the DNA TGTGCCAGCAGCCTGTCCTCCTACGAGCAGTACTTC. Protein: CASSLSSYEQYF.

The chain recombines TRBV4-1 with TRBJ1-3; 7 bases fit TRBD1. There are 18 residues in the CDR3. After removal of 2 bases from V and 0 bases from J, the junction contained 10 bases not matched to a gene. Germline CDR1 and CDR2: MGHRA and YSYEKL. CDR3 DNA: TGCGCCAGCAGCCAAAGTCCCGACAGGGCAGTCTCTGGAAACACCATATATTTT. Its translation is CASSQSPDRAVSGNTIYF.

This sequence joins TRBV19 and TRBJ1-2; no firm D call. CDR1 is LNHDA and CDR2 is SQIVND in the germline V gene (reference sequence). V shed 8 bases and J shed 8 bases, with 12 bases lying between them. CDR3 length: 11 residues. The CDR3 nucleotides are TGTGCCAGTCATAGGGAGGAAGGCTACACCTTC. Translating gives CASHREEGYTF.

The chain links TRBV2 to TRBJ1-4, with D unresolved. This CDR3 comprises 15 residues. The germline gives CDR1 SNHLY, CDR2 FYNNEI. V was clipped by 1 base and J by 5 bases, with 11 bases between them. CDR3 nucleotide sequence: TGTGCCAGCAGTGAAGAGTCCAGAAGGAATGAAAAACTGTTTTTT. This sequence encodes CASSEESRRNEKLFF.

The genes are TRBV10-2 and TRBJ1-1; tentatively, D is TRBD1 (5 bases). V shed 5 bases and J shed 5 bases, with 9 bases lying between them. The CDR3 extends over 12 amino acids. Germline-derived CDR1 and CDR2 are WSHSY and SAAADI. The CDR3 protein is CASSPGGTEAFF. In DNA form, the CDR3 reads TGCGCCAGCAGTCCCGGGGGGACTGAAGCTTTCTTT.

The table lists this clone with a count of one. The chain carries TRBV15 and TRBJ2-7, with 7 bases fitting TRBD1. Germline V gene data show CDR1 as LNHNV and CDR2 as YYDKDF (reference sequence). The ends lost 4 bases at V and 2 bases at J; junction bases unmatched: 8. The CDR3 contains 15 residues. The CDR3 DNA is TGTGCCACCAGCAAAAACCGGGACAGAGCCTACGAGCAGTACTTC. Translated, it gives CATSKNRDRAYEQYF.

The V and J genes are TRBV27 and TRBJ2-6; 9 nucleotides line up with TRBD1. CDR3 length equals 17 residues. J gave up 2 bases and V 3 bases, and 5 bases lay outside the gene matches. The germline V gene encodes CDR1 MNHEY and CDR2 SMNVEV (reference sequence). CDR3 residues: CASSFYRGLPGANVLTF. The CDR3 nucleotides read TGTGCCAGCAGTTTCTACAGGGGGCTCCCTGGGGCCAACGTCCTGACTTTC.

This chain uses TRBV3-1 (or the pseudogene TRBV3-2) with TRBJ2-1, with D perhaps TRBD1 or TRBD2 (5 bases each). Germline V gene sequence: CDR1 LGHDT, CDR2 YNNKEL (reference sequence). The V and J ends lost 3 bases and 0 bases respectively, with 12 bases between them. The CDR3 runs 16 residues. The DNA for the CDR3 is TGTGCCAGCAGCCAGCATGTGAGGGGCTCCTACAATGAGCAGTTCTTC. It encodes CASSQHVRGSYNEQFF.

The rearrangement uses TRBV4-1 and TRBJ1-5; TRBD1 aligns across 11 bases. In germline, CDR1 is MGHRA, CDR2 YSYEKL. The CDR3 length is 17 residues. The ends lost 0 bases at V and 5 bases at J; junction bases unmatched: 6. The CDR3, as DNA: TGCGCCAGCAGCCAAGATAAGGACAGGGGGCTTCATCAGCCCCAGCATTTT. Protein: CASSQDKDRGLHQPQHF.

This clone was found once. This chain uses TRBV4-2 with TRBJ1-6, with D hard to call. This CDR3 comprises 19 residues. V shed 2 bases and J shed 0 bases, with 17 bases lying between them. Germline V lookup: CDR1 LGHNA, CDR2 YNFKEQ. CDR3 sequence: CASSQPSHSLSSYNSPLHF. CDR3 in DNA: TGTGCCAGCAGCCAACCCTCGCACAGTCTGAGCTCCTATAATTCACCCCTCCACTTT.

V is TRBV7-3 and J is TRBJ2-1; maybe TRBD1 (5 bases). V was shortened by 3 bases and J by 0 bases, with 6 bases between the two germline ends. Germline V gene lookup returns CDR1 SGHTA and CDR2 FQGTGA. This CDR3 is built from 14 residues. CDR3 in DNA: TGTGCCAGCAGCTTTGACAGCTCCTACAATGAGCAGTTCTTC. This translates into CASSFDSSYNEQFF.

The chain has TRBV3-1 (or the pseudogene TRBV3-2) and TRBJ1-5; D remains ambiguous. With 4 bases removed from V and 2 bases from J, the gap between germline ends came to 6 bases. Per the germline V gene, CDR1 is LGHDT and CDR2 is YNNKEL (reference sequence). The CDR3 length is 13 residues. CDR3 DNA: TGTGCCAGCAGCCGGGCAGGCAATCAGCCCCAGCATTTT. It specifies CASSRAGNQPQHF.

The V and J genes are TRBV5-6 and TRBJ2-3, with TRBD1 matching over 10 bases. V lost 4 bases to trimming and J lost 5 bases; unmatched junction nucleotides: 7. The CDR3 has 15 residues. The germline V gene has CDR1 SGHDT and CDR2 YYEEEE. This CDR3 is CASSKTGGPEDTQYF. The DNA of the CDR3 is TGTGCCAGCAGCAAGACAGGGGGCCCTGAAGATACGCAGTATTTT.

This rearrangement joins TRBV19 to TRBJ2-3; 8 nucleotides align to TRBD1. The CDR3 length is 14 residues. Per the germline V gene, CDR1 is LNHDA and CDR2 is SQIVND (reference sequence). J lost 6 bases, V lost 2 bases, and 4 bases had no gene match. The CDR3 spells CASSIRTGRDTQYF. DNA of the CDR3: TGTGCCAGTAGTATAAGGACAGGGCGGGATACGCAGTATTTT.

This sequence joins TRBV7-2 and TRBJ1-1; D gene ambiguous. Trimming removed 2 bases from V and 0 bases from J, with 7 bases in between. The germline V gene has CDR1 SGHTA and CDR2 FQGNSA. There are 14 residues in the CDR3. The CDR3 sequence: CASSLSLLNTEAFF. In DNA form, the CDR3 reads TGTGCCAGCAGCTTATCACTACTGAACACTGAAGCTTTCTTT.

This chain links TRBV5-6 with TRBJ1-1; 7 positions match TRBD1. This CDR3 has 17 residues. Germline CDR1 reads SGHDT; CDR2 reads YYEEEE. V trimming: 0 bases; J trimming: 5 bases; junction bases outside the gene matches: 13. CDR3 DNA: TGTGCCAGCAGCTTGGAAGGGGGCAGGGCCCTGGGAACTGAAGCTTTCTTT. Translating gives CASSLEGGRALGTEAFF.

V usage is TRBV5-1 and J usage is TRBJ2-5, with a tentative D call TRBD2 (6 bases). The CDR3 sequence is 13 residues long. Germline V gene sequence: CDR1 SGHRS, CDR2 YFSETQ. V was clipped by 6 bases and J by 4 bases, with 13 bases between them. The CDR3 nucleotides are TGCGCCAGCAATGGCGGGAATCCAGAGACCCAGTACTTC. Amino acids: CASNGGNPETQYF.

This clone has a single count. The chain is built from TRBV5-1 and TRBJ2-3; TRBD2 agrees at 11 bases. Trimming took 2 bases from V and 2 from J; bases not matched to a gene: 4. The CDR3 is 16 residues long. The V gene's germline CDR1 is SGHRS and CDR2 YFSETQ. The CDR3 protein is CASSFRLAGTTDTQYF. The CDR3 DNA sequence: TGCGCCAGCAGCTTCCGACTAGCGGGGACCACAGATACGCAGTATTTT.

The CDR3 DNA reads as TGCGCCAGCAGCTTGTTAGGGGGTGGGGCTGGTGAGCAGTTCTTC. Its protein product is CASSLLGGGAGEQFF. The J gene is TRBJ2-1, the V gene TRBV5-1, with a weak D call TRBD1 (6 bases). Germline V gives CDR1 SGHRS, CDR2 YFSETQ. V was cut by 1 base and J by 9 bases, with 17 bases left in between. The CDR3 consists of 15 residues.